The rows below give T cell receptor beta chains drawn from one sample of a study of blood T cell repertoires in COVID-19. TCRdb's table, derived via immunoSEQ multiplex PCR, lists solely in-frame clones and lacks some. The sample comprises 160,000 or so clones, more than 85% of which are singletons, and about 2.5% rests with the top ten. Specimen: peripheral blood. Receptor source: a woman between 65 and 79 years old with acute or convalescent COVID-19. Each CDR3 is given with its conserved first and last residue. Each record gives: J gene, V gene, D gene, clone size, CDR3 DNA, CDR3 protein. The D gene is left open where the match is weak. Size values are once, few and many counts, or a class for expanded clones, and some rows have none.

TRBJ2-3 | TRBV9 | TRBD2 | NA | TGTGCCAGCAGCTCTCGGACTAGCGGGGTCACAGATACGCAGTATTTT | CASSSRTSGVTDTQYF
TRBJ2-3 | TRBV9 | NA | NA | TGTGCCAGCAGCTCCGGGACTCCGGGGACAGATACGCAGTATTTT | CASSSGTPGTDTQYF
TRBJ1-1 | TRBV5-8 | TRBD1 | NA | TGTGCCAGCAGCCCAGGGACAGGGGGCGCCCCTGAAGCTTTCTTT | CASSPGTGGAPEAFF
TRBJ1-3 | TRBV18 | NA | once | TGTGCCAGCTCAGCCGGGACCGGAGGGGCTGGAAACACCATATATTTT | CASSAGTGGAGNTIYF
TRBJ1-5 | TRBV7-2 | NA | NA | TGTGCCAGCAGCTTTGGACTTTATAGCAATCAGCCCCAGCATTTT | CASSFGLYSNQPQHF
TRBJ1-5 | TRBV5-1 | NA | once | TGCGCCAGCAGCTTGGCCCCCGGGGAGGACAATCAGCCCCAGCATTTT | CASSLAPGEDNQPQHF
TRBJ1-1 | TRBV19 | NA | NA | TGTGCCAGCGGTCACAGGGCTAACACTGAAGCTTTCTTT | CASGHRANTEAFF
TRBJ2-4 | TRBV6-5 | TRBD1 | NA | TGTGCCAGCAGTTTTGACAGGGCGGGAAACATTCAGTACTTC | CASSFDRAGNIQYF
TRBJ2-5 | TRBV7-2 | TRBD1 | NA | TGTGCCAGCAGCTTACCACAGGGGGTTGGGGAGACCCAGTACTTC | CASSLPQGVGETQYF
TRBJ1-6 | TRBV3-1/TRBV3-2 | NA | NA | TGTGCCAGCAGCCAAGATACAGGGAGCTCCTATAATTCACCCCTCCACTTT | CASSQDTGSSYNSPLHF
TRBJ1-5 | TRBV19 | NA | NA | TGTGCCAGCCGATGGGGGGTAGTGAGCAATCAGCCCCAGCATTTT | CASRWGVVSNQPQHF
TRBJ2-7 | TRBV2 | TRBD1 | NA | TGTGCCAGCAGCCTATTCGGGACAGGGACAGGTAAAAGCGAGCAGTACTTC | CASSLFGTGTGKSEQYF
TRBJ1-1 | TRBV12-3/TRBV12-4 | NA | NA | TGTGCCAGCAGTCCGACAGTTCATGAAGCTTTCTTT | CASSPTVHEAFF
TRBJ1-6 | TRBV12-5 | NA | many | TGTGCTAGTGGTCCCCGGGCAGGGGATAATTCACCCCTCCACTTT | CASGPRAGDNSPLHF
TRBJ2-3 | TRBV28 | NA | NA | TGTGCCAGCAGTTATCACAGGGGGGGTGGGAATACGCAGTATTTT | CASSYHRGGGNTQYF
TRBJ2-7 | TRBV9 | TRBD1 | NA | TGTGCCAGCAGCGCCGGGACAGGGGACTACGAGCAGTACTTC | CASSAGTGDYEQYF
TRBJ1-2 | TRBV12-3/TRBV12-4 | NA | NA | TGTGCCAGCAGTTTCGGTAGGGGTTATGGCTACACCTTC | CASSFGRGYGYTF
TRBJ2-7 | TRBV5-6 | TRBD1 | once | TGTGCCAGCAGCTTGTGGGACAGGGAAGACGAGCAGTACTTC | CASSLWDREDEQYF
TRBJ2-5 | TRBV29-1 | TRBD1 | few | TGCAGCGTGGGACAGGGGGCGCAGGGCCAAGAGACCCAGTACTTC | CSVGQGAQGQETQYF
TRBJ2-7 | TRBV3-1/TRBV3-2 | TRBD1 | NA | TGTGCCAGCAGCCAAGTCGGGGCAGGGGGCTTCTACGAGCAGTACTTC | CASSQVGAGGFYEQYF
TRBJ1-1 | TRBV5-1 | NA | NA | TGCGCCAGCTCCAACCAAGCGAACACTGAAGCTTTCTTT | CASSNQANTEAFF
TRBJ2-2 | TRBV15 | NA | NA | TGTGCCACCAGCAGAGATCTAGTGTCTTATTCAGAGAACACCGGGGAGCTGTTTTTT | CATSRDLVSYSENTGELFF
TRBJ2-3 | TRBV7-2 | TRBD2 | NA | TGTGCCAGCAGCTTAGTAAGCGGGGGGCGCACAGATACGCAGTATTTT | CASSLVSGGRTDTQYF
TRBJ2-3 | TRBV6-5 | NA | NA | TGTGCCAGCAGTTACTCTGGGCACCCCGCAGATACGCAGTATTTT | CASSYSGHPADTQYF
TRBJ2-1 | TRBV2 | TRBD2 | NA | TGTGCCAGCAGTGATAGCGGGGGATCGGCTGAGCAGTTCTTC | CASSDSGGSAEQFF
TRBJ1-6 | TRBV5-1 | NA | NA | TGCGCCAGCAGCCAGGATAGGCATAATTCACCCCTCCACTTT | CASSQDRHNSPLHF
TRBJ1-1 | TRBV7-2 | TRBD1 | NA | TGTGCCAGCAGCTTAGATGCAGGGGGAAGGAACACTGAAGCTTTCTTT | CASSLDAGGRNTEAFF
TRBJ1-3 | TRBV9 | NA | NA | TGTGCCAGCAGCGTAGGTTCGGGTGGGGGAAACACCATATATTTT | CASSVGSGGGNTIYF
TRBJ2-3 | TRBV18 | TRBD2 | NA | TGTGCCAGCTCACCTACTAGCGGAGATACGCAGTATTTT | CASSPTSGDTQYF